These 19 T cell receptor beta chains originate from one sample sequenced in a study of CD8 T cells in Susac syndrome. The RNA, 0.5 to 1 ug, was put through reverse transcription using random hexamers. TCRdb redid the calling of the immunoSEQ multiplex PCR reads with MiXCR, one entry per CDR3 protein. This sample has fewer than 200,000 distinct CDR3 sequences, with about 94% found just once. Sequenced input: CD4+ T cells from PBMCs. These receptors all stem from a human donor in good health.

J is TRBJ1-1 and V is TRBV5-1, with TRBD1 as a possible D gene (6 bases). The CDR3 has 15 residues. Germline-derived CDR1 and CDR2 are SGHRS and YFSETQ. V lost 0 bases and J 0 bases, leaving 9 bases between the germline ends. This CDR3 reads CASSLGGHLNTEAFF. The CDR3 DNA is TGCGCCAGCAGCTTGGGGGGGCACCTGAACACTGAAGCTTTCTTT.

V and J are TRBV12-3 or TRBV12-4 and TRBJ1-2, with D uncertain. Trimming removed 7 bases at V and 14 bases at J, with 20 bases between. The CDR3 runs to 12 residues. CDR3 bases: TGTGCCAGCACTAACGGACGGGGAAGATGTACCTTC. Amino acid sequence: CASTNGRGRCTF.

This clonotype was recorded only once. The genes are TRBV6-2 or TRBV6-3 and TRBJ1-1; the D is unclear. The CDR3 sequence is 12 residues long. The germline V and J ends were trimmed by 6 bases and 5 bases, with 10 bases remaining between them. Germline V CDR1 and CDR2: MNHEY, SVGEGT. CDR3 nucleotides: TGTGCCAGCAGCGACCTGGGGACTGAAGCTTTCTTT. This codes for CASSDLGTEAFF.

This clonotype was seen a single time. The rearrangement joins TRBV12-3 or TRBV12-4 to TRBJ1-1, with D unresolved. V was clipped by 6 bases and J by 1 base, with 9 bases between them. The CDR3 covers 13 residues. The DNA of the CDR3 is TGTGCCAGCAGCCCAAGTACGAACACTGAAGCTTTCTTT. Amino acid sequence: CASSPSTNTEAFF.

This clonotype came up once. This chain joins TRBV3-1 and TRBJ1-5; D is uncertain. CDR3 length: 14 residues. Trimming shortened V by 3 bases and J by 2 bases, and 8 bases separated the two germline ends. CDR1 and CDR2 from the germline V gene are LGHDT and YNNKEL (reference sequence). The DNA of the CDR3 is TGTGCCAGCAGCCAGGGAGAGGGCAATCAGCCCCAGCATTTT. Translation gives CASSQGEGNQPQHF.

The V and J genes are TRBV7-2 and TRBJ2-1; 8 bases align to TRBD2. The germline gives CDR1 SGHTA, CDR2 FQGNSA. This CDR3 is built from 15 residues. Trimming cost V 1 base and J 9 bases; bases outside gene matches: 8. The CDR3 DNA follows: TGTGCCAGCAGCTTAGGACGGGGGGGCCTGGGTGAGCAGTTCTTC. Translation gives CASSLGRGGLGEQFF.

The rearrangement uses TRBV6-1 and TRBJ2-5, with D perhaps TRBD1 or TRBD2 (7 bases each). This CDR3 contains 17 residues. Germline CDR1 and CDR2: MNHNS and SASEGT. Trimming stripped 8 bases from V and 0 bases from J, with 22 bases between. Here the CDR3 reads CASRGGGGGLNQETQYF. CDR3 DNA: TGTGCCAGCCGCGGGGGAGGAGGGGGCCTGAACCAAGAGACCCAGTACTTC.

CDR3 DNA sequence: TGTGCCAGCAAGAACCCGACAGGAGGAACGGGCAATGAGCAGTTCTTC. This sequence encodes CASKNPTGGTGNEQFF. The genes are TRBV5-4 and TRBJ2-1, with TRBD1 as a possible D gene (6 bases). CDR3 length: 16 amino acids. The germline V gene encodes CDR1 SGHNT and CDR2 YYREEE (reference sequence). Trimming shortened V by 6 bases and J by 6 bases, and 22 bases separated the two germline ends.

As concerns this clonotype: Germline and junction disagree at one end, which may indicate a read error. The gene calls are TRBV24-1 and TRBJ1-3; TRBD1 might be the D (5 bases). The CDR3 length is 13 residues. Germline CDR1 and CDR2: KGHDR and SFDVKD. The CDR3 DNA reads TGTGCCACCGGTGACCCGGGGCGAAACACCATATATTTT. The encoded protein is CATGDPGRNTIYF.

This clonotype appeared once. The chain joins TRBV4-2 to TRBJ1-6; no definite D call. The CDR3 spans 18 residues. Trimming removed 1 base at V and 10 bases at J, with 23 bases between. In germline, CDR1 is LGHNA, CDR2 YNFKEQ. The CDR3 DNA reads TGTGCCAGCAGCCAAGTGCGGTTGGGCGGAGCAGGCGCATCACCCCTCCACTTT. Protein: CASSQVRLGGAGASPLHF.

V gene TRBV29-1 combines with J gene TRBJ1-2; 7 bases agree with TRBD1. Germline CDR1 and CDR2: SQVTM and ANQGSEA. CDR3 length: 13 amino acids. V was clipped by 4 bases and J by 8 bases; unmatched bases: 10. The CDR3 here is CSVGDRQGKGYTF. The CDR3 DNA follows: TGCAGCGTTGGGGATAGACAGGGAAAAGGCTACACCTTC.

This chain uses TRBV7-2 with TRBJ2-3; TRBD1 aligns across 7 bases. Per germline, CDR1 SGHTA and CDR2 FQGNSA. The junction had 11 bases not matched to a gene; V was cut back by 5 bases and J by 0 bases. The CDR3 loop spans 17 amino acids. The CDR3 bases are TGTGCCAGCAGCCCCCATACAGGGGCCTCTAGCACAGATACGCAGTATTTT. Translated, it gives CASSPHTGASSTDTQYF.

Concerning this clonotype itself: The junction departs from the called germline gene at one end, perhaps through a read error. This rearrangement joins TRBV7-7 to TRBJ1-3; 9 nucleotides agree with TRBD1. This CDR3 is built from 13 residues. Per the germline V gene, CDR1 is SSHAT and CDR2 is FNYEAQ (reference sequence). This CDR3 reads CASSLGQGSTIYF. As DNA, the CDR3 is TGTGCTAGCAGCCTAGGACAGGGGAGCACCATATATTTT.

This chain joins TRBV5-6 and TRBJ1-1; no clear D. V was clipped by 3 bases and J by 6 bases, with 15 bases between them. CDR3 length: 14 amino acids. Germline CDR1 reads SGHDT; CDR2 reads YYEEEE. The CDR3 reads CASSSLGWAAEAFF. For the CDR3, the DNA is TGTGCCAGCAGCTCGTTAGGGTGGGCAGCTGAAGCTTTCTTT.

The V call is TRBV25-1, the J call TRBJ2-5; 10 nucleotides line up with TRBD2. This CDR3 contains 16 residues. CDR1 is MGHDK, CDR2 SYGVNS, per germline. V shed 3 bases and J 5 bases; nucleotides not matched to a gene: 9. The CDR3 nucleotides read TGTGCCAGCAGTGAGCGAGCGCTAGCGGGGGACGAGACCCAGTACTTC. Translating gives CASSERALAGDETQYF.

This clonotype is a singleton in its sample. In nucleotides, the CDR3 is TGTGCCAGCAGCTTAACGACAGGGGCGCATCAGCCCCAGCATTTT. Amino acid sequence: CASSLTTGAHQPQHF. The genes are TRBV7-2 and TRBJ1-5, with 8 positions matching TRBD1. The junction had 5 bases not matched to a gene; V was cut back by 2 bases and J by 5 bases. The germline V gene has CDR1 SGHTA and CDR2 FQGNSA. This CDR3 is built from 15 residues. The full variable domain, completed using reference TRBV7-2 and TRBJ1-5, is GAGVSQSPSNKVTEKGKDVELRCDPISGHTALYWYRQSLGQGLEFLIYFQGNSAPDKSGLPSDRFSAERTGGSVSTLTIQRTQQEDSAVYLCASSLTTGAHQPQHFGDGTRLSIL.

This chain joins TRBV7-9 and TRBJ2-5; possible D gene TRBD1, 5 bases. The CDR3 covers 13 residues. Deletions cut 6 bases from V and 2 bases from J, with 10 bases between. Germline V lookup: CDR1 SEHNR, CDR2 FQNEAQ (reference sequence). As DNA, the CDR3 is TGTGCCAGCAGTCGACAGAAACAAGAGACCCAGTACTTC. This sequence encodes CASSRQKQETQYF.

The CDR3 DNA is TGTGCCAGCAGCTTAGGCGGGGGACTATCCAAAAACATTCAGTACTTC. Amino acids: CASSLGGGLSKNIQYF. The chain combines TRBV7-2 with TRBJ2-4, with 7 bases fitting TRBD2. The CDR3 has 16 amino acids. V lost 1 base and J lost 2; bases outside the gene matches: 5. CDR1 is SGHTA, CDR2 FQGNSA, per germline.

The J gene is TRBJ1-2, the V gene TRBV20-1; unclear D gene. Germline V gene sequence: CDR1 DFQATT, CDR2 SNEGSKA (reference sequence). There are 12 residues in the CDR3. Trimming stripped 3 bases from V and 8 bases from J, with 13 bases between. CDR3 protein: CSARVDIGGYTF. Written as DNA, the CDR3 is TGCAGTGCTAGGGTCGACATCGGAGGCTACACCTTC.